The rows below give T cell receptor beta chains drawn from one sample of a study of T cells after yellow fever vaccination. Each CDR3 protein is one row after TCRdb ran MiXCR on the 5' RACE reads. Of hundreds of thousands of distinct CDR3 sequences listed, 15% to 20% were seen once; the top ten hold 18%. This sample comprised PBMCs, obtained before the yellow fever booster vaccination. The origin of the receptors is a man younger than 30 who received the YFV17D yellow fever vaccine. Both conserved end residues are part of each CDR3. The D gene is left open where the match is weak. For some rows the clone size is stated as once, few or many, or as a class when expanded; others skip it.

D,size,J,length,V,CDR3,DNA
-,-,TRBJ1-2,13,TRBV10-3,CAIRDAALYGYTF,TGTGCCATCAGGGATGCAGCCCTCTATGGCTACACCTTC
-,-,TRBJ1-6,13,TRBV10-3,CAISESQGSPLHF,TGTGCCATCAGTGAGTCCCAGGGTTCACCCCTCCACTTT
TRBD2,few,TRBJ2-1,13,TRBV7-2,CASSLTLADKQFF,TGTGCCAGCAGCCTAACACTAGCGGACAAGCAGTTCTTC
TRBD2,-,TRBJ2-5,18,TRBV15,CATSRDWGPSGGQETQYF,TGTGCCACCAGCAGAGATTGGGGTCCTAGCGGGGGCCAAGAGACCCAGTACTTC
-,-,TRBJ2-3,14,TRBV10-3,CAISERVFTDTQYF,TGTGCCATCAGTGAAAGGGTTTTCACAGATACGCAGTATTTT
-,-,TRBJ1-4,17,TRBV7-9,CASSPPEGSETNEKLFF,TGTGCCAGCAGCCCCCCGGAGGGCAGCGAAACTAATGAAAAACTGTTTTTT
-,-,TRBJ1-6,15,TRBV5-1,CASSPEGTWNSPLHF,TGCGCCAGCAGCCCTGAGGGGACATGGAATTCACCCCTCCACTTT
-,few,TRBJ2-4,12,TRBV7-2,CASSLQWNIQYF,TGTGCCAGCAGCCTCCAATGGAACATTCAGTACTTC
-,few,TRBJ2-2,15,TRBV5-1,CASSFPVHNTGELFF,TGCGCCAGCAGCTTCCCCGTACACAACACCGGGGAGCTGTTTTTT
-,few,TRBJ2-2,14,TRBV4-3,CASSQDAGTGELFF,TGCGCCAGCAGCCAAGACGCGGGCACCGGGGAGCTGTTTTTT
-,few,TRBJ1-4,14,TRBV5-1,CASYLTPGNEKLFF,TGCGCCAGCTATCTTACCCCGGGGAATGAAAAACTGTTTTTT
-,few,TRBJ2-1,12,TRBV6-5,CASSYSRLALFF,TGTGCCAGCAGTTACTCGAGGTTGGCGCTGTTCTTC
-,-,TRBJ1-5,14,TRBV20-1,CSARDRQGNQPQHF,TGCAGTGCTAGAGATCGCCAGGGGAATCAGCCCCAGCATTTT
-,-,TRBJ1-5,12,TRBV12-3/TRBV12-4,CASSLDIQAQHF,TGTGCCAGCAGTTTAGACATTCAAGCCCAGCATTTT
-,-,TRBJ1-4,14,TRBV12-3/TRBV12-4,CASRSQGLKEKLFF,TGTGCCAGCAGGTCTCAGGGGCTTAAAGAAAAACTGTTTTTT
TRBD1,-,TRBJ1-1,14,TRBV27,CASSLYRGNTEAFF,TGTGCCAGCAGTTTATACAGGGGGAACACTGAAGCTTTCTTT
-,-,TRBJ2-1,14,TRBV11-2,CASSLLASYNEQFF,TGTGCCAGCAGCTTATTAGCGTCGTACAATGAGCAGTTCTTC
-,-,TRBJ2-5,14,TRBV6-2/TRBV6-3,CASEMERLQETQYF,TGTGCCAGCGAGATGGAGCGCCTCCAAGAGACCCAGTACTTC
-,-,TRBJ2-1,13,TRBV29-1,CSVGGLTYNEQFF,TGCAGCGTAGGCGGTTTAACCTACAATGAGCAGTTCTTC
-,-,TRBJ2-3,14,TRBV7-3,CASSFRGHTDTQYF,TGTGCCAGCAGCTTTCGCGGTCACACAGATACGCAGTATTTT
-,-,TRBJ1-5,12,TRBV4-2,CASSQDDQPQHF,TGTGCCAGCAGCCAAGATGACCAGCCCCAGCATTTT
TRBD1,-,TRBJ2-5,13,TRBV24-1,CAISASDRGTQYF,TGTGCCATCAGTGCCTCTGACAGGGGGACCCAGTACTTC
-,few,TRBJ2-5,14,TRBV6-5,CASSYTGMIETQYF,TGTGCCAGCAGTTACACCGGGATGATTGAGACCCAGTACTTC
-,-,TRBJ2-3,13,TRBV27,CASRLGPLDTQYF,TGTGCCAGCAGGCTGGGTCCGCTGGATACGCAGTATTTT
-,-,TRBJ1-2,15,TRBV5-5,CASSLAVYARDGYTF,TGTGCCAGCAGCTTGGCCGTTTATGCTAGGGATGGCTACACCTTC
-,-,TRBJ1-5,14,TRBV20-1,CSARDLRGNQPQHF,TGCAGTGCTAGAGATCTAAGGGGAAATCAGCCCCAGCATTTT
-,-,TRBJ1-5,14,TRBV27,CASSLWRGYQPQHF,TGTGCCAGCAGTTTATGGCGGGGGTATCAGCCCCAGCATTTT
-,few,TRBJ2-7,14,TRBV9,CASSVDSRNYEQYF,TGTGCCAGCAGCGTAGATAGCAGGAACTACGAGCAGTACTTC
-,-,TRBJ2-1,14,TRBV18,CASSPSGRDNEQFF,TGTGCCAGCTCACCATCGGGGAGAGACAATGAGCAGTTCTTC
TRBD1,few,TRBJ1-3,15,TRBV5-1,CASSSQGATGNTIYF,TGCGCCAGCAGCTCACAGGGGGCGACTGGAAACACCATATATTTT
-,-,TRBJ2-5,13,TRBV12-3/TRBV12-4,CASSFQGAETQYF,TGTGCCAGCAGTTTTCAGGGTGCAGAGACCCAGTACTTC
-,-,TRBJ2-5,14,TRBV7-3,CASSLMGDQETQYF,TGTGCCAGCAGCTTAATGGGGGATCAAGAGACCCAGTACTTC
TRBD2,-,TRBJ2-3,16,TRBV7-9,CASSFGLAGGQDTQYF,TGTGCCAGCAGCTTCGGACTAGCGGGGGGGCAAGATACGCAGTATTTT
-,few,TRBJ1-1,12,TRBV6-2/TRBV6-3,CASSYATTEAFF,TGTGCCAGCAGTTACGCGACCACTGAAGCTTTCTTT
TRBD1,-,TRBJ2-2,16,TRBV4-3,CASSLTGTGLTGELFF,TGCGCCAGCAGCCTGACAGGGACGGGTCTCACCGGGGAGCTGTTTTTT
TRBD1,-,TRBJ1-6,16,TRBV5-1,CASSSLRTGLGSPLHF,TGCGCCAGCAGCTCGCTACGGACAGGGCTGGGTTCACCCCTCCACTTT
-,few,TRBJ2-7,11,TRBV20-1,CSARQDYEQYF,TGCAGTGCTAGACAGGACTACGAGCAGTACTTC
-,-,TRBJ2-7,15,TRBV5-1,CASSFGAGDQREQYF,-